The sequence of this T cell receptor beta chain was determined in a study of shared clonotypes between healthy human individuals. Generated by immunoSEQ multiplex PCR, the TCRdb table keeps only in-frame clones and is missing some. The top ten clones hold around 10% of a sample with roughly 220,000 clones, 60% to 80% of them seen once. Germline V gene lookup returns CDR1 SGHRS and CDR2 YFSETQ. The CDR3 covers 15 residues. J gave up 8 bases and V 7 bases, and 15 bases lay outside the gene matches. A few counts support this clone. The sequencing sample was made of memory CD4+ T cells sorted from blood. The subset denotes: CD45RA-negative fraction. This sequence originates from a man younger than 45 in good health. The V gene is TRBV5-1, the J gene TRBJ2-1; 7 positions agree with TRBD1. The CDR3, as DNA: TGCGCCAGCGCCCAGGGAGACAGGGATGTGGATGAGCAGTTCTTC. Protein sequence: CASAQGDRDVDEQFF.